This T cell receptor beta chain was identified during a study of blood T cell repertoires in COVID-19. Study-wide context: The United States, Italy and Spain provided the acute and convalescent COVID-19 samples.

The repertoire was sequenced with immunoSEQ multiplex PCR; TCRdb's copy has only in-frame clones and lacks some. In the table there are 250,000 or so clones, under 95% of which are singletons. Participants in the exposed group had met a COVID-19 case in the 2 weeks before joining the study. Notes on this clone: Different DNA sequences within this sample yield the same CDR3.

Germline V gene data show CDR1 as SGHDT and CDR2 as YYEEEE. The CDR3 loop spans 15 amino acids. The V gene end was trimmed by 4 bases and the J gene end by 6 bases; junction bases not matched to a gene: 6. The sequencing sample was made of PBMCs or T cells enriched from blood (not recorded which). The TCR was taken from a man aged 35-49 years who had been exposed to COVID-19. This chain joins TRBV5-6 and TRBJ1-5, with 11 bases matching TRBD1. DNA for the CDR3: TGTGCCAGCAGCCTGGGACAGGGGGTAGGTCAGCCCCAGCATTTT. Its protein is CASSLGQGVGQPQHF.